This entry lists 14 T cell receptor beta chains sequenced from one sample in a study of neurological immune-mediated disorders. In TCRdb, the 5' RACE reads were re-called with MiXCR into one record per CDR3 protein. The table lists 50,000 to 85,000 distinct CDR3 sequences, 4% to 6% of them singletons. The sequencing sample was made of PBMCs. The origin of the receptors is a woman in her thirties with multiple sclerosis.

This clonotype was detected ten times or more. In nucleotides, the CDR3 is TGTGCCACCTGCGGGATGACTGAAGCTTTCTTT. It translates to CATCGMTEAFF. V and J are TRBV21-1 and TRBJ1-1. TRBV21-1 represents a pseudogene. The CDR3 consists of 11 residues.

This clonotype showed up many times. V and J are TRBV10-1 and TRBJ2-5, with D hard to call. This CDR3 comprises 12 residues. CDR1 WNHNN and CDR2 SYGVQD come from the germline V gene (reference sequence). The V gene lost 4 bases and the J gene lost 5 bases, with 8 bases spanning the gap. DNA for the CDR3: TGCGCCAGCAGTGGTCCCGGGGAGACCCAGTACTTC. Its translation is CASSGPGETQYF.

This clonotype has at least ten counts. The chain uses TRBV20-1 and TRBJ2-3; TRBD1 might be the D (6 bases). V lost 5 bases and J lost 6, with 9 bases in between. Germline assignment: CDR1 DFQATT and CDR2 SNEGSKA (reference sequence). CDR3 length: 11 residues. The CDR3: CSAPRGDTQYF. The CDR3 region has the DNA TGCAGTGCTCCTAGGGGGGATACGCAGTATTTT.

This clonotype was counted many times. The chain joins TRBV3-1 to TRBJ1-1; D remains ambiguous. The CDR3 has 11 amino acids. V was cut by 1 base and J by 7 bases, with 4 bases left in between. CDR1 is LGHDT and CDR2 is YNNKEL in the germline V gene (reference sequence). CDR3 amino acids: CASSQASEAFF. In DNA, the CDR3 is TGTGCCAGCAGCCAAGCGAGTGAAGCTTTCTTT. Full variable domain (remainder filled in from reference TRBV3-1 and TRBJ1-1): DTAVSQTPKYLVTQMGNDKSIKCEQNLGHDTMYWYKQDSKKFLKIMFSYNNKELIINETVPNRFSPKSPDKAHLNLHINSLELGDSAVYFCASSQASEAFFGQGTRLTVV.

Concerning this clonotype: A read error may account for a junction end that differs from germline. The CDR3 is CASSPDGSGAKVLTF. The CDR3, as DNA: TGCGCCAGCAGCCCCGACGGGTCAGGGGCCAAAGTCCTGACTTTC. J is TRBJ2-6 and V is TRBV5-1, with D possibly matching TRBD1 (6 bases). Germline-derived CDR1 and CDR2 are SGHRS and YFSETQ. The CDR3 loop spans 15 amino acids.

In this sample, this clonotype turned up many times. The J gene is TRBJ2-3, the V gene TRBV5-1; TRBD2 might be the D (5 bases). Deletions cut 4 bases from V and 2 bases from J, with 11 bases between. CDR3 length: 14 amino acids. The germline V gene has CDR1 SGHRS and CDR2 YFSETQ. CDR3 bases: TGCGCCAGCAGCCGGGGAACCGACACAGATACGCAGTATTTT. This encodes CASSRGTDTDTQYF.

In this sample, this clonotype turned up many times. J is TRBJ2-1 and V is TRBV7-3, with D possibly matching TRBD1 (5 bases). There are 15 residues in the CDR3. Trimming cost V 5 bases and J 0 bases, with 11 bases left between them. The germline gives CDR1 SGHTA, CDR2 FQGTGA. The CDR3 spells CASSPRVSSYNEQFF. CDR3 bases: TGTGCCAGCAGCCCCAGGGTCAGCTCCTACAATGAGCAGTTCTTC.

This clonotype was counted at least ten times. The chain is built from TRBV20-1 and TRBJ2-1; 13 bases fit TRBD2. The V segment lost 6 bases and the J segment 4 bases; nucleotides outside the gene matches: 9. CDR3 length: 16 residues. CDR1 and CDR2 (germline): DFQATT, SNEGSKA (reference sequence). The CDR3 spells CSAKPMTSGGYNEQFF. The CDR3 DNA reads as TGCAGTGCCAAACCGATGACTAGCGGGGGGTACAATGAGCAGTTCTTC.

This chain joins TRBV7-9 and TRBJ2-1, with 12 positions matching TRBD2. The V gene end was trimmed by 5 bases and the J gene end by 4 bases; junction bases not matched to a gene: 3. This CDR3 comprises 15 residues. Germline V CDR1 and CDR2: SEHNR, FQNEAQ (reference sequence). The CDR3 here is CASSGTSGRYNEQFF. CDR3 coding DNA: TGTGCCAGCAGCGGGACTAGCGGGCGGTACAATGAGCAGTTCTTC.

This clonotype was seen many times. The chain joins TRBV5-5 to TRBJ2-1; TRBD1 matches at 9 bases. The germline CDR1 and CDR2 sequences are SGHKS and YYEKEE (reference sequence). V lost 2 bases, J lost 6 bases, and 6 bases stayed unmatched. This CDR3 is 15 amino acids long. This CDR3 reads CASSFGQGRGNEQFF. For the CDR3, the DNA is TGTGCCAGCAGCTTCGGACAGGGGAGGGGCAATGAGCAGTTCTTC.

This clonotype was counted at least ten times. Written as DNA, the CDR3 is TGTGCCAGCAGTTCTTACAGGGGGATTTACATGAACACTGAAGCTTTCTTT. Residues: CASSSYRGIYMNTEAFF. The rearrangement links TRBV12-3 or TRBV12-4 to TRBJ1-1; 8 bases are shared with TRBD1. V was clipped by 4 bases and J by 0 bases; unmatched bases: 10. The CDR3 is 17 amino acids.

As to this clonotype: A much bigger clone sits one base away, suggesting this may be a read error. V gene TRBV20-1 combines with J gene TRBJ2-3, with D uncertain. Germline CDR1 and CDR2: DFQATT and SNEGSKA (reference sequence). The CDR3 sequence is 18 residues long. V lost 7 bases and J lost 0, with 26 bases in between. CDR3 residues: CSVPGGPTGALSTDTQYF. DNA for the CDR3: TGCAGTGTCCCAGGCGGACCAACCGGAGCCTTAAGCACAGATACGCAGTATTTT.

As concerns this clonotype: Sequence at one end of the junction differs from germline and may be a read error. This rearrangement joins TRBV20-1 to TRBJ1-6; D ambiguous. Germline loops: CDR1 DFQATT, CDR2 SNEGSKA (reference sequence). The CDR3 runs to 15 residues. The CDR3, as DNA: TGCAGTGCTAGAGGGCTGGAGGGAAATAATTCACCCCTCAACTTT. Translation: CSARGLEGNNSPLNF.

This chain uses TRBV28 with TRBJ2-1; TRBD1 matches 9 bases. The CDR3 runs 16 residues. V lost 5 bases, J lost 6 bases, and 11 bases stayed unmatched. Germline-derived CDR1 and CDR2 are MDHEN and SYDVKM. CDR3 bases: TGTGCCAGCAGTACCGTACGGGACAGGGAGGTCAATGAGCAGTTCTTC. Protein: CASSTVRDREVNEQFF.